This T cell receptor beta chain was found in a study of CD4 T cells in lung cancer (dated by TCRdb to between 2018 and 2021). Regarding the complete study: The study screened blood T cells of NSCLC patients for responses to candidate mutation-encoded neoepitopes and isolated neoantigen-specific CD4+ T-cell clones and TCRs. Treatments the patients had received before donating blood included platinum chemotherapy, and some of the patients were given nivolumab or pembrolizumab. The patients who underwent resection had lung adenocarcinoma or squamous cell carcinoma, were aged 60 to 69 when blood was donated, and were mostly former smokers. The frequency of neoantigen-specific clonotypes in tumor resections, non-adjacent lung and cultured T-cell products was followed using TCRB deep sequencing. A handful of patients undergoing curative-intent resections for stage I-III non-small cell lung cancer provided the tumor and non-adjacent lung tissue.

Broader findings and caveats from the paper: Some blood-derived responses might be explained by in vitro priming of naive T cells or cross-reactivity rather than by memory responses to the cancer.

The method was the immunoSEQ multiplex PCR assay. Qiagen DNeasy or QIAamp micro DNA kits were used to isolate DNA, and the Adaptive Biotechnology human TCRB sequencing kit was used to sequence TCRB. Sequencing of TCRB libraries was performed on an Illumina MiSeq. The study's processing was this. TCRB sequence data were analyzed with the kit provider's software, and tumor enrichment of clonotype templates was tested with Fisher's exact test. Drawn from immuneACCESS, this table holds only the in-frame rearrangements with V and J called that TCRdb kept. Clones are partly lost; checked studies trace under half to an unresolved V gene and leave the rest unexplained. V and J calls and clone size are given by that table; D and trimming were obtained from the DNA. The sample contains some 10,000 clones, over 50% of them found a single time. The top ten clonotypes cover 15% of the sample. Non-adjacent lung tissue was collected from the same resection as far from the malignant lesion as possible, at a distance of at least 3 cm.

As for this clone: It has no known antigen specificity. No clone much larger than this one lies a single base away; base qualities are absent.

From the germline V gene, CDR1 is SGDLS and CDR2 is YYNGEE. Deletion took 3 bases off V and 7 bases off J, with a span of 20 bases between the germline ends. The CDR3 sequence holds 15 residues, the cysteine and phenylalanine included. The retained sequence is limited to the CDR3, 45 bases, with the frame set at the first base. The chain couples TRBV9 to TRBJ2-7; 7 matching bases give a weak D call of TRBD1. The TCR comes from a man aged 60 to 69 with non-small cell lung cancer. The sample was normal lung tissue taken away from the tumor. The CDR3 reads as follows: CASSAAGQSPREQYF. The DNA is as follows: TGTGCCAGCAGCGCGGCGGGACAGTCCCCTCGGGAGCAGTACTTC.